This TCR beta chain was sequenced for a study of control samples from healthy donors and cancer patients. Generated by immunoSEQ multiplex PCR, the TCRdb table keeps only in-frame clones and is missing some. This sample carries roughly 450,000 clones, 80% to 95% of them seen once, and the ten largest clones take approximately 6.3%. The germline V gene encodes CDR1 MNHEY and CDR2 SVGAGI. The CDR3 covers 13 residues. The junction had 3 bases not matched to a gene; V was cut back by 4 bases and J by 4 bases. Source material: PBMCs. The chain couples TRBV6-5 to TRBJ1-2; 7 positions match TRBD1. The TCR comes from a man aged 35 to 55 with head and neck cancer. CDR3 protein: CASSLQGLYGYTF. DNA of the CDR3: TGTGCCAGCAGTTTACAGGGGCTCTATGGCTACACCTTC.